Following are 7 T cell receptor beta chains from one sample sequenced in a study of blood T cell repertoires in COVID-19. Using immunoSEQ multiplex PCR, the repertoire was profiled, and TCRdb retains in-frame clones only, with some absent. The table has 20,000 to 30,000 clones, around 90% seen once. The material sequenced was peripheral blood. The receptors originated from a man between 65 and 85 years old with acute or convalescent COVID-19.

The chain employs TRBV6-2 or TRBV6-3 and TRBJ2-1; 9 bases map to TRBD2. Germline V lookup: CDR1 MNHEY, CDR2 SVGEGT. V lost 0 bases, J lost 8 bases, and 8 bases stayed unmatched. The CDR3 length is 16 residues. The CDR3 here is CASSYSSGSISDEQFF. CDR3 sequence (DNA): TGTGCCAGCAGTTACTCTAGCGGGAGCATTAGTGATGAGCAGTTCTTC.

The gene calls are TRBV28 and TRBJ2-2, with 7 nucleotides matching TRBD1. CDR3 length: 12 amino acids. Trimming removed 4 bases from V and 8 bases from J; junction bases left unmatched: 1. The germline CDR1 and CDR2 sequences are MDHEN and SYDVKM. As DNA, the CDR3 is TGTGCCAGCAGTTCGGGACAGGGGGAGCTGTTTTTT. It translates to CASSSGQGELFF.

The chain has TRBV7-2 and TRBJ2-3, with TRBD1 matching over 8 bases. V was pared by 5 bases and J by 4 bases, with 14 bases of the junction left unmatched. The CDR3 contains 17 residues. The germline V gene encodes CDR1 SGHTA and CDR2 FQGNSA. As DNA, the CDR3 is TGTGCCAGCAGCCACCACCCGCGGGACAGGTCTTCAGATACGCAGTATTTT. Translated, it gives CASSHHPRDRSSDTQYF.

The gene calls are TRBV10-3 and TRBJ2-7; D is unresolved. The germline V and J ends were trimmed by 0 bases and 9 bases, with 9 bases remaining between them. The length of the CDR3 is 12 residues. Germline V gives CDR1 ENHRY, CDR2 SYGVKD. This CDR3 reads CAISESKDWQYF. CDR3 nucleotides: TGTGCCATCAGTGAGTCTAAAGACTGGCAGTACTTC.

CDR3 region: CASSQGLALGTDTQYF. CDR3 DNA: TGTGCCAGCAGCCAGGGGCTCGCCCTAGGCACAGATACGCAGTATTTT. The rearrangement links TRBV6-2 or TRBV6-3 to TRBJ2-3; a weak D match, TRBD1 (6 bases). The CDR3 is 16 residues long. V lost 6 bases and J 1 base, leaving 17 bases between the germline ends. Germline V gene lookup returns CDR1 MNHEY and CDR2 SVGEGT.

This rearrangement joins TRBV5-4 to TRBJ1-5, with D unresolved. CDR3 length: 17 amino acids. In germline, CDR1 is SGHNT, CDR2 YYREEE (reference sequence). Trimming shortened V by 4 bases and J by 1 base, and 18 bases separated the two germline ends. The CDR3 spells CASSRELQTNSNQPQHF. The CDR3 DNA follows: TGTGCCAGCAGCCGCGAACTGCAGACAAACAGCAATCAGCCCCAGCATTTT.

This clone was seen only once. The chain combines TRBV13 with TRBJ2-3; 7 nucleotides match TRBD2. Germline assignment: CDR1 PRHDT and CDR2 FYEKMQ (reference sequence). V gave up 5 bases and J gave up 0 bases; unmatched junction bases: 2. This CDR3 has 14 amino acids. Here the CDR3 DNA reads TGTGCCAGCAGCCGAGCGGGAAGCACAGATACGCAGTATTTT. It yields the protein CASSRAGSTDTQYF.